The rows below give T cell receptor beta chains drawn from one sample of a study of identical twins. Each CDR3 protein is one row after TCRdb ran MiXCR on the 5' RACE reads. The sample includes some 320,000 distinct CDR3 sequences, 9% to 15% of them seen just once. Another study also made use of these data, one on yellow fever vaccine responses in identical twins.

Sequencing was performed on CD8+ T cells sorted from blood. The receptors come from a woman between 18 and 29 years old in good health. CDR3s include the opening cysteine and the closing phenylalanine or tryptophan. Fields, in order: clone size, V gene, CDR3 length, D gene, J gene, CDR3 protein, CDR3 DNA. The D gene is left open where the match is weak. Size is omitted from some rows. Given values are once, few, many or a class for expanded clones.

clone_size: few
v_call: TRBV28
cdr3_length: 19
d_call: -
j_call: TRBJ1-2
cdr3_aa: CASSLGSSSRDTYNYGYTF
cdr3_nt: TGTGCCAGCAGTTTAGGGTCCAGCTCACGGGACACCTATAACTATGGCTACACCTTC

clone_size: -
v_call: TRBV3-1
cdr3_length: 20
d_call: TRBD2
j_call: TRBJ2-1
cdr3_aa: CASSQAGTSGSGILINEQFF
cdr3_nt: TGTGCCAGCAGCCAGGCCGGGACTAGCGGGAGTGGGATCTTAATCAATGAGCAGTTCTTC

clone_size: -
v_call: TRBV5-1
cdr3_length: 17
d_call: TRBD2
j_call: TRBJ2-1
cdr3_aa: CASSLVHSGAFYNEQFF
cdr3_nt: TGCGCCAGCAGCTTGGTTCACAGCGGGGCTTTCTACAATGAGCAGTTCTTC

clone_size: -
v_call: TRBV7-6
cdr3_length: 15
d_call: TRBD1
j_call: TRBJ2-1
cdr3_aa: CASSLTGVKGNEQFF
cdr3_nt: TGTGCCAGCAGCTTGACAGGGGTTAAAGGCAATGAGCAGTTCTTC

clone_size: -
v_call: TRBV7-6
cdr3_length: 15
d_call: -
j_call: TRBJ2-7
cdr3_aa: CASSPTGPATYEQYF
cdr3_nt: TGTGCCAGCAGCCCAACAGGGCCCGCAACCTACGAGCAGTACTTC

clone_size: -
v_call: TRBV20-1
cdr3_length: 17
d_call: TRBD1
j_call: TRBJ1-6
cdr3_aa: CSAQGQGFSSYNSPLHF
cdr3_nt: TGCAGTGCCCAGGGACAGGGATTCAGCTCCTATAATTCACCCCTCCACTTT

clone_size: -
v_call: TRBV4-1
cdr3_length: 15
d_call: -
j_call: TRBJ1-1
cdr3_aa: CASSEEGTRGTEAFF
cdr3_nt: TGCGCCAGCAGCGAAGAAGGGACGCGAGGGACTGAAGCTTTCTTT

clone_size: -
v_call: TRBV12-3/TRBV12-4
cdr3_length: 12
d_call: -
j_call: TRBJ2-7
cdr3_aa: CASSFIPNEQYF
cdr3_nt: TGTGCCAGCAGTTTCATACCCAACGAGCAGTACTTC

clone_size: many
v_call: TRBV2
cdr3_length: 14
d_call: TRBD1
j_call: TRBJ2-5
cdr3_aa: CASSDRGTQETQYF
cdr3_nt: TGTGCCTCCTCCGACAGGGGAACTCAAGAGACCCAGTACTTC

clone_size: few
v_call: TRBV7-9
cdr3_length: 13
d_call: TRBD1
j_call: TRBJ1-2
cdr3_aa: CASSKTGNYGYTF
cdr3_nt: TGTGCCAGCAGCAAGACAGGGAACTATGGCTACACCTTC

clone_size: -
v_call: TRBV9
cdr3_length: 16
d_call: TRBD2
j_call: TRBJ2-5
cdr3_aa: CASSPSGALGGETQYF
cdr3_nt: TGTGCCAGCAGCCCCTCCGGGGCCCTGGGAGGGGAGACCCAGTACTTC

clone_size: few
v_call: TRBV6-5
cdr3_length: 17
d_call: TRBD2
j_call: TRBJ2-4
cdr3_aa: CASSYRAYSGTRNIQYF
cdr3_nt: TGTGCCAGCAGTTACAGGGCATATAGCGGGACGAGGAACATTCAGTACTTC

clone_size: few
v_call: TRBV24-1
cdr3_length: 13
d_call: -
j_call: TRBJ2-7
cdr3_aa: CATSDLGSDEQYF
cdr3_nt: TGTGCCACCAGTGATTTGGGGTCAGACGAGCAGTACTTC

clone_size: -
v_call: TRBV11-3
cdr3_length: 13
d_call: -
j_call: TRBJ2-2
cdr3_aa: CASSRQVSGELFF
cdr3_nt: TGTGCCAGCAGCAGACAGGTTTCCGGGGAGCTGTTTTTT

clone_size: -
v_call: TRBV10-2
cdr3_length: 15
d_call: -
j_call: TRBJ1-1
cdr3_aa: CASSGLGGPNTEAFF
cdr3_nt: TGCGCCAGCAGCGGTCTGGGGGGGCCCAACACTGAAGCTTTCTTT

clone_size: few
v_call: TRBV7-9
cdr3_length: 12
d_call: -
j_call: TRBJ2-6
cdr3_aa: CASASGANVLTF
cdr3_nt: TGTGCCAGCGCCTCTGGGGCCAACGTCCTGACTTTC

clone_size: few
v_call: TRBV27
cdr3_length: 17
d_call: TRBD1
j_call: TRBJ2-1
cdr3_aa: CASSSDLRGQYYNEQFF
cdr3_nt: TGTGCCAGCAGTTCCGACCTCCGGGGACAGTACTACAATGAGCAGTTCTTC

clone_size: few
v_call: TRBV13
cdr3_length: 15
d_call: TRBD1
j_call: TRBJ2-5
cdr3_aa: CASSRQGIRQETQYF
cdr3_nt: TGTGCCAGCAGCCGACAGGGTATCCGACAAGAGACCCAGTACTTC

clone_size: few
v_call: TRBV11-2
cdr3_length: 14
d_call: -
j_call: TRBJ2-1
cdr3_aa: CASSSAAVYNEQFF
cdr3_nt: TGTGCCAGCAGCTCTGCCGCGGTCTACAATGAGCAGTTCTTC

clone_size: few
v_call: TRBV12-3/TRBV12-4
cdr3_length: 17
d_call: TRBD2
j_call: TRBJ2-5
cdr3_aa: CASSSGMGLALQETQYF
cdr3_nt: TGTGCCAGCAGCTCTGGGATGGGACTAGCCCTCCAAGAGACCCAGTACTTC

clone_size: few
v_call: TRBV27
cdr3_length: 14
d_call: TRBD2
j_call: TRBJ2-7
cdr3_aa: CASSPRLAGYEQYF
cdr3_nt: TGTGCCAGCAGTCCGAGACTAGCGGGGTACGAGCAGTACTTC

clone_size: few
v_call: TRBV21-1
cdr3_length: 11
d_call: -
j_call: TRBJ2-7
cdr3_aa: CASRPRGEQYF
cdr3_nt: TGTGCCAGCCGACCCAGGGGCGAGCAGTACTTC

clone_size: -
v_call: TRBV2
cdr3_length: 14
d_call: -
j_call: TRBJ1-5
cdr3_aa: CASDDPGINQPQHF
cdr3_nt: TGTGCCAGCGACGACCCCGGAATCAATCAGCCCCAGCATTTT

clone_size: few
v_call: TRBV12-3/TRBV12-4
cdr3_length: 14
d_call: -
j_call: TRBJ2-5
cdr3_aa: CASSLSGGTETQYF
cdr3_nt: TGTGCCAGCAGTTTAAGCGGCGGGACGGAGACCCAGTACTTC

clone_size: -
v_call: TRBV4-1
cdr3_length: 16
d_call: -
j_call: TRBJ2-1
cdr3_aa: CASSQAGSRLSNEQFF
cdr3_nt: TGCGCCAGCAGCCAAGCGGGTAGTCGGTTGTCCAATGAGCAGTTCTTC

clone_size: -
v_call: TRBV27
cdr3_length: 15
d_call: TRBD1
j_call: TRBJ2-7
cdr3_aa: CASSPTQGAPYEQYF
cdr3_nt: TGTGCCAGCAGTCCCACTCAGGGGGCACCCTACGAGCAGTACTTC

clone_size: -
v_call: TRBV11-2
cdr3_length: 16
d_call: -
j_call: TRBJ2-2
cdr3_aa: CASSLPTGPDTGELFF
cdr3_nt: TGTGCCAGCAGCTTACCCACGGGCCCGGACACCGGGGAGCTGTTTTTT

clone_size: many
v_call: TRBV12-3/TRBV12-4
cdr3_length: 15
d_call: -
j_call: TRBJ2-2
cdr3_aa: CASSATTANTGELFF
cdr3_nt: TGTGCCAGCAGTGCGACCACCGCAAACACCGGGGAGCTGTTTTTT

clone_size: -
v_call: TRBV6-5
cdr3_length: 16
d_call: -
j_call: TRBJ2-3
cdr3_aa: CASSYATLRRADTQYF
cdr3_nt: TGTGCCAGCAGTTATGCTACATTGAGACGAGCAGATACGCAGTATTTT

clone_size: many
v_call: TRBV7-9
cdr3_length: 15
d_call: TRBD1
j_call: TRBJ2-1
cdr3_aa: CASSSGQGAYNEQFF
cdr3_nt: TGTGCCAGCAGCTCAGGACAGGGGGCTTACAATGAGCAGTTCTTC

clone_size: many
v_call: TRBV15
cdr3_length: 14
d_call: -
j_call: TRBJ2-3
cdr3_aa: CATSRGTNTDTQYF
cdr3_nt: TGTGCCACCAGCAGGGGGACAAACACAGATACGCAGTATTTT

clone_size: few
v_call: TRBV28
cdr3_length: 15
d_call: TRBD1
j_call: TRBJ1-5
cdr3_aa: CASSTDRAQDQPQHF
cdr3_nt: TGTGCCAGCAGTACAGACAGGGCCCAAGATCAGCCCCAGCATTTT

clone_size: few
v_call: TRBV6-4
cdr3_length: 11
d_call: -
j_call: TRBJ2-1
cdr3_aa: CASSDGWEQFF
cdr3_nt: TGTGCCAGCAGTGACGGGTGGGAGCAGTTCTTC

clone_size: -
v_call: TRBV12-3/TRBV12-4
cdr3_length: 13
d_call: -
j_call: TRBJ2-7
cdr3_aa: CASSLGSVGEQYF
cdr3_nt: TGTGCCAGCAGTTTAGGATCCGTTGGCGAGCAGTACTTC

clone_size: -
v_call: TRBV2
cdr3_length: 15
d_call: -
j_call: TRBJ2-5
cdr3_aa: CASSSGLGRGETQYF
cdr3_nt: TGTGCCAGCAGTTCCGGTTTGGGAAGGGGAGAGACCCAGTACTTC

clone_size: -
v_call: TRBV15
cdr3_length: 15
d_call: -
j_call: TRBJ2-1
cdr3_aa: CATSPRGYLGNEQFF
cdr3_nt: TGTGCCACCAGCCCCCGGGGTTATTTGGGCAATGAGCAGTTCTTC

clone_size: -
v_call: TRBV5-5
cdr3_length: 15
d_call: -
j_call: TRBJ2-7
cdr3_aa: CASSLPTGHSDEQYF
cdr3_nt: TGTGCCAGCAGCTTGCCGACGGGCCACTCCGACGAGCAGTACTTC

clone_size: few
v_call: TRBV7-8
cdr3_length: 15
d_call: -
j_call: TRBJ2-5
cdr3_aa: CASGKWTAPQETQYF
cdr3_nt: TGTGCCAGCGGCAAATGGACAGCCCCGCAAGAGACCCAGTACTTC

clone_size: few
v_call: TRBV4-1
cdr3_length: 15
d_call: -
j_call: TRBJ1-1
cdr3_aa: CASSGRWGPNTEAFF
cdr3_nt: TGCGCCAGCAGCGGGAGGTGGGGCCCAAACACTGAAGCTTTCTTT

clone_size: many
v_call: TRBV29-1
cdr3_length: 17
d_call: TRBD2
j_call: TRBJ2-1
cdr3_aa: CSVVGTSGRAEYNEQFF
cdr3_nt: TGCAGCGTTGTCGGGACTAGCGGGAGGGCCGAATACAATGAGCAGTTCTTC

clone_size: -
v_call: TRBV11-1
cdr3_length: 18
d_call: TRBD2
j_call: TRBJ2-1
cdr3_aa: CASRPGTSGGASYNEQFF
cdr3_nt: TGTGCCAGCAGGCCTGGGACTAGCGGGGGAGCGTCCTACAATGAGCAGTTCTTC

clone_size: -
v_call: TRBV7-9
cdr3_length: 14
d_call: -
j_call: TRBJ2-4
cdr3_aa: CASSTKGLKNIQYF
cdr3_nt: TGTGCCAGCAGCACGAAGGGACTTAAAAACATTCAGTACTTC

clone_size: -
v_call: TRBV3-1
cdr3_length: 15
d_call: TRBD1
j_call: TRBJ2-1
cdr3_aa: CSSTPEGQEYNEQFF
cdr3_nt: TGTTCCAGCACCCCCGAGGGACAGGAGTACAATGAGCAGTTCTTC

clone_size: -
v_call: TRBV10-3
cdr3_length: 15
d_call: -
j_call: TRBJ2-2
cdr3_aa: CAISESARNTGELFF
cdr3_nt: TGTGCCATCAGTGAGTCTGCCCGTAACACCGGGGAGCTGTTTTTT

clone_size: -
v_call: TRBV11-3
cdr3_length: 14
d_call: -
j_call: TRBJ2-1
cdr3_aa: CASSLEAQAGEQFF
cdr3_nt: TGTGCCAGCAGCTTAGAGGCCCAGGCCGGTGAGCAGTTCTTC

clone_size: few
v_call: TRBV19
cdr3_length: 17
d_call: TRBD1
j_call: TRBJ1-3
cdr3_aa: CASSIYPGGNSGNTIYF
cdr3_nt: TGTGCCAGTAGTATTTATCCAGGGGGCAACTCTGGAAACACCATATATTTT

clone_size: few
v_call: TRBV27
cdr3_length: 14
d_call: -
j_call: TRBJ2-3
cdr3_aa: CASSPRFMGDTQYF
cdr3_nt: TGTGCCAGCAGTCCTCGATTCATGGGCGATACGCAGTATTTT

clone_size: many
v_call: TRBV5-1
cdr3_length: 12
d_call: -
j_call: TRBJ2-3
cdr3_aa: CASGWSWYTQYF
cdr3_nt: TGCGCCAGCGGCTGGAGCTGGTATACGCAGTATTTT

clone_size: few
v_call: TRBV13
cdr3_length: 13
d_call: -
j_call: TRBJ2-1
cdr3_aa: CASSRRTANEQFF
cdr3_nt: TGTGCCAGCAGCCGCCGGACAGCTAATGAGCAGTTCTTC

clone_size: -
v_call: TRBV20-1
cdr3_length: 15
d_call: -
j_call: TRBJ2-6
cdr3_aa: CSARDSHSGANVLTF
cdr3_nt: TGCAGTGCTAGAGATAGCCACTCTGGGGCCAACGTCCTGACTTTC

clone_size: few
v_call: TRBV7-6
cdr3_length: 17
d_call: TRBD2
j_call: TRBJ2-3
cdr3_aa: CASSSSLWTSAGDTQYF
cdr3_nt: TGTGCCAGCAGCTCGAGTTTATGGACTAGTGCCGGAGATACGCAGTATTTT

clone_size: -
v_call: TRBV28
cdr3_length: 16
d_call: -
j_call: TRBJ2-3
cdr3_aa: CASSTSQGTDTDTQYF
cdr3_nt: TGTGCCAGCAGTACATCGCAGGGGACGGACACAGATACGCAGTATTTT

clone_size: -
v_call: TRBV7-9
cdr3_length: 11
d_call: -
j_call: TRBJ1-2
cdr3_aa: CASSFIHGYTF
cdr3_nt: TGTGCCAGCAGCTTCATACATGGCTACACCTTC

clone_size: -
v_call: TRBV5-1
cdr3_length: 17
d_call: -
j_call: TRBJ1-1
cdr3_aa: CASSLTAVRGVNTEAFF
cdr3_nt: TGCGCCAGCAGCTTGACAGCAGTCAGGGGCGTGAACACTGAAGCTTTCTTT

clone_size: few
v_call: TRBV4-1
cdr3_length: 18
d_call: TRBD2
j_call: TRBJ2-7
cdr3_aa: CASSQGGSGRGSSYEQYF
cdr3_nt: TGCGCCAGCAGCCAAGGTGGTAGCGGGCGGGGGAGCTCCTACGAGCAGTACTTC

clone_size: -
v_call: TRBV20-1
cdr3_length: 12
d_call: -
j_call: TRBJ2-2
cdr3_aa: CSARTEGGELFF
cdr3_nt: TGCAGTGCTAGAACGGAAGGGGGGGAGCTGTTTTTT

clone_size: -
v_call: TRBV13
cdr3_length: 8
d_call: -
j_call: TRBJ2-1
cdr3_aa: CASSLGGF
cdr3_nt: TGTGCCAGCAGCTTAGGTGGCTTC